This T cell receptor beta chain was observed in a study of T cell repertoires in cytomegalovirus infection. Whole-study context: Selected CMV epitopes included recently identified HLA-C-restricted ones as well as well-studied HLA-B-restricted ones. Study results and limitations: HLA-C-restricted, CMV-specific TCR beta clonotypes were dominant ex vivo.

Per germline, CDR1 SQVTM and CDR2 ANQGSEA. Trimming took 7 bases from V and 2 from J; bases not matched to a gene: 1. This CDR3 is built from 14 residues. Remarks on this clonotype: The antigen is unknown.

TCRdb fed the reads into MiXCR, producing one record per CDR3 protein. The repertoire holds a few hundred thousand distinct CDR3 sequences, with around 25% as singletons. The clonotype comes from a human donor in good health (CMV status not recorded). Some clones in this sample may be carry-over from other donors' samples. The chain has TRBV29-1 and TRBJ2-1; 14 bases line up with TRBD2. The sample in question was cultured PBMCs, obtained from culture after CMV antigen stimulation. The CDR3 sequence is CSGGLAGAYNEQFF. The CDR3 DNA follows: TGCAGCGGGGGACTAGCGGGAGCCTACAATGAGCAGTTCTTC.